These 14 T cell receptor beta chains came from one sample sequenced in a study of OX40 agonist ivuxolimab in advanced cancers. Data came from immunoSEQ multiplex PCR; TCRdb stores just in-frame clones and leaves some out. Altogether about 110,000 clones are present, approximately 90% being singletons, with the ten largest covering 0.45% to 0.5%. The sequencing here drew on CD4+ or CD8+ T cells sorted from blood, taken in a trial of the OX40 agonist ivuxolimab. Receptor source: an adult with an advanced solid tumor such as melanoma, head and neck, liver or kidney cancer.

The rearrangement links TRBV15 to TRBJ2-2, with a tentative D call TRBD2 (5 bases). Germline-derived CDR1 and CDR2 are LNHNV and YYDKDF (reference sequence). The CDR3 is 15 residues long. Trimming left V 3 bases short and J 6 bases short, with 14 bases between. The CDR3 spells CATSRSRGVSGELFF. CDR3 DNA: TGTGCCACCAGCAGGTCCCGGGGAGTGTCCGGGGAGCTGTTTTTT.

The CDR3: CASNSPGQPSSGANVLTF. The CDR3 coding sequence is TGTGCCAGCAATTCGCCGGGACAGCCTTCCTCTGGGGCCAACGTCCTGACTTTC. V usage is TRBV28 and J usage is TRBJ2-6; 7 nucleotides agree with TRBD1. This CDR3 region has 18 residues. V lost 7 bases and J lost 0; bases outside the gene matches: 12. Germline assignment: CDR1 MDHEN and CDR2 SYDVKM.

The V and J genes are TRBV5-4 and TRBJ1-3; D unclear. Per the germline V gene, CDR1 is SGHNT and CDR2 is YYREEE (reference sequence). The CDR3 contains 14 residues. The ends were cut back, 4 bases at V and 4 bases at J, with 12 bases in the middle. Written as DNA, the CDR3 is TGTGCCAGCAGCGGGGAGGGCTCCGGAAACACCATATATTTT. Residues: CASSGEGSGNTIYF. Full variable domain (rest looked up from reference TRBV5-4 and TRBJ1-3): ETGVTQSPTHLIKTRGQQVTLRCSSQSGHNTVSWYQQALGQGPQFIFQYYREEENGRGNFPPRFSGLQFPNYSSELNVNALELDDSALYLCASSGEGSGNTIYFGEGSWLTVV.

The gene calls are TRBV29-1 and TRBJ1-3; D possibly corresponds to TRBD1 (6 bases). The CDR3 spans 11 residues. Germline values: CDR1 SQVTM, CDR2 ANQGSEA. The germline V and J ends were trimmed by 6 bases and 3 bases, with 6 bases remaining between them. Here the CDR3 DNA reads TGCAGCGTCAGGGGTGGAAACACCATATATTTT. It codes for CSVRGGNTIYF.

V usage is TRBV18 and J usage is TRBJ2-5, with 9 positions matching TRBD2. J gave up 5 bases and V 4 bases, and 23 bases lay outside the gene matches. The CDR3 sequence is 20 residues long. In germline, CDR1 is KGHSH, CDR2 LQKENI. CDR3 sequence (DNA): TGTGCCAGCTCACTCTTCGGGCTAGCGGGGTTCTTGCGTGTAGATGAGACCCAGTACTTC. This translates into CASSLFGLAGFLRVDETQYF.

The chain carries TRBV6-5 and TRBJ1-2; D remains unclear. Germline CDR1 is MNHEY and CDR2 is SVGAGI. The CDR3 is 15 amino acids. The ends were cut back, 6 bases at V and 4 bases at J, with 18 bases in the middle. CDR3: CASRPGLRILYGYTF. CDR3 DNA: TGTGCCAGCAGGCCAGGCCTAAGGATTCTCTATGGCTACACCTTC.

The rearrangement joins TRBV5-1 to TRBJ2-2; 9 bases fit TRBD1. CDR1 SGHRS and CDR2 YFSETQ come from the germline V gene. The CDR3 totals 15 residues. J gave up 6 bases and V 0 bases, and 3 bases lay outside the gene matches. This CDR3 reads CASSLGDRDAGELFF. CDR3 DNA sequence: TGCGCCAGCAGCTTGGGGGACAGGGACGCCGGGGAGCTGTTTTTT. The complete variable domain, with remaining parts taken from reference TRBV5-1 and TRBJ2-2, reads KAGVTQTPRYLIKTRGQQVTLSCSPISGHRSVSWYQQTPGQGLQFLFEYFSETQRNKGNFPGRFSGRQFSNSRSEMNVSTLELGDSALYLCASSLGDRDAGELFFGEGSRLTVL.

This clone was seen a single time. The chain recombines TRBV28 with TRBJ2-3, with TRBD2 matching over 8 bases. V shed 6 bases and J 0 bases; nucleotides not matched to a gene: 11. The CDR3 covers 17 residues. CDR1 is MDHEN, CDR2 SYDVKM, per germline. The CDR3 DNA sequence: TGTGCCAGCAGGAAGGAACTCACTAGCGGAAGCACAGATACGCAGTATTTT. Protein sequence: CASRKELTSGSTDTQYF.

The chain employs TRBV6-5 and TRBJ1-2; possible D gene TRBD1, 6 bases. CDR3 length: 13 amino acids. Trimming stripped 1 base from V and 6 bases from J, with 9 bases between. CDR1 MNHEY and CDR2 SVGAGI come from the germline V gene. The CDR3 loop reads CASSYLDRNGYTF. CDR3 sequence (DNA): TGTGCCAGCAGTTACTTGGACAGAAATGGCTACACCTTC.

This chain uses TRBV6-5 with TRBJ2-2; no firm D call. Germline assignment: CDR1 MNHEY and CDR2 SVGAGI. V lost 4 bases, J lost 1 base, and 4 bases lay in between. The CDR3 length is 13 residues. The CDR3 region is CASSFRNTGELFF. CDR3 bases: TGTGCCAGCAGTTTCAGGAACACCGGGGAGCTGTTTTTT.

This chain links TRBV30 with TRBJ2-7, with TRBD1 identical over 7 bases. Trimming at V came to 2 bases and at J to 0 bases, leaving 10 bases not matched to a gene. CDR3 length: 16 amino acids. In germline, CDR1 is GTSNPN, CDR2 SVGIG (reference sequence). CDR3 loop: CAWSPLPGQSSYEQYF. CDR3 DNA: TGTGCCTGGAGTCCCCTCCCGGGACAGAGCTCCTACGAGCAGTACTTC.

The chain links TRBV4-3 to TRBJ1-2; 7 bases fit TRBD1. The V segment lost 1 base and the J segment 6 bases; nucleotides outside the gene matches: 8. CDR1 and CDR2 from the germline V gene are LGHNA and YSLEER. The CDR3 is 15 amino acids. Here the CDR3 DNA reads TGCGCCAGCAGCCAAGCTTCGACAGGGCAGAATGGCTACACCTTC. This encodes CASSQASTGQNGYTF.

The V call is TRBV6-1, the J call TRBJ2-3; D unresolved. Trimming left V 0 bases short and J 6 bases short, with 13 bases between. The germline gives CDR1 MNHNS, CDR2 SASEGT. This CDR3 spans 15 amino acids. The DNA of the CDR3 is TGTGCCAGCAGTGAAGCGGGCGTGTTAAGCGATACGCAGTATTTT. Translating it yields CASSEAGVLSDTQYF.

The chain joins TRBV7-8 to TRBJ2-1, with D tentatively TRBD1 (5 bases). The CDR3 runs 15 residues. V lost 5 bases to trimming and J lost 0 bases, with 11 bases between them. The germline V gene encodes CDR1 SGHVS and CDR2 FQNEAQ. The chain's CDR3 is CASSPTGYSYNEQFF. The DNA for the CDR3 is TGTGCCAGCAGCCCTACAGGTTACTCCTACAATGAGCAGTTCTTC.